This entry lists 21 T cell receptor beta chains sequenced from one sample in a study of blood T cell repertoires in COVID-19. The assay was immunoSEQ multiplex PCR, and TCRdb's table has in-frame clones only and misses some. This table holds some 70,000 clones, 91% found once. Sequencing was performed on peripheral blood. These receptors all stem from a human donor with active COVID-19. The donor label of this sample is uncertain.

V usage is TRBV27 and J usage is TRBJ2-2, with D perhaps matching TRBD2 (5 bases). The V gene lost 4 bases and the J gene lost 0 bases, with 9 bases spanning the gap. Looked up from germline, CDR1 is MNHEY and CDR2 is SMNVEV (reference sequence). The CDR3 is made up of 15 amino acids. This chain's CDR3 is CASSYRGTNTGELFF. The CDR3 DNA sequence: TGTGCCAGCAGTTACCGAGGGACGAACACCGGGGAGCTGTTTTTT.

The CDR3 region is CASSLGQGARNEQFF. CDR3 bases: TGTGCCAGCAGCCTTGGACAGGGGGCGCGGAATGAGCAGTTCTTC. This sequence joins TRBV3-1 (or the pseudogene TRBV3-2) and TRBJ2-1, with TRBD1 identical over 11 bases. Germline CDR1 reads LGHDT; CDR2 reads YNNKEL (reference sequence). V dropped 4 bases and J dropped 7; count of bases not matched to a gene: 6. The CDR3 loop spans 15 amino acids.

This clone came up once. This chain joins TRBV12-5 and TRBJ2-3; 8 bases align to TRBD1. The germline gives CDR1 LGHNT, CDR2 FRNRAP. Trimming cost V 5 bases and J 4 bases; bases outside gene matches: 2. There are 13 residues in the CDR3. The CDR3: CASGRTGSDTQYF. The CDR3 DNA reads as TGTGCTAGTGGTAGGACAGGGTCAGATACGCAGTATTTT.

This chain joins TRBV6-2 or TRBV6-3 and TRBJ2-7; possibly TRBD1 for D (5 bases). CDR3 length equals 14 residues. V lost 5 bases and J 3 bases, leaving 14 bases between the germline ends. Germline CDR1 reads MNHEY; CDR2 reads SVGEGT. CDR3 in amino acids: CASSVQGLFYEQYF. The CDR3 bases are TGTGCCAGCAGTGTCCAGGGTCTATTCTACGAGCAGTACTTC.

This chain links TRBV9 with TRBJ2-1, with TRBD2 matching 13 bases. After removal of 0 bases from V and 9 bases from J, the junction contained 6 bases not matched to a gene. Per germline, CDR1 SGDLS and CDR2 YYNGEE. There are 16 residues in the CDR3. Written as DNA, the CDR3 is TGTGCCAGCAGCGTAGGGACTAGCGGGAGTTTCGGTGAGCAGTTCTTC. It is translated as CASSVGTSGSFGEQFF.

The rearrangement joins TRBV2 to TRBJ1-1, with D possibly being TRBD1 (6 bases). The CDR3 sequence is 13 residues long. CDR1 SNHLY and CDR2 FYNNEI come from the germline V gene. Trimming removed 11 bases from V and 7 bases from J, with 20 bases in between. This chain's CDR3 is CAVGGGGRREAFF. The CDR3 nucleotides read TGTGCCGTTGGAGGGGGGGGCCGACGTGAAGCTTTCTTT.

The V and J genes are TRBV6-2 or TRBV6-3 and TRBJ2-7; D call uncertain. Germline assignment: CDR1 MNHEY and CDR2 SVGEGT. This CDR3 is 15 amino acids long. Between the trimmed V and J ends, which lost 0 bases and 5 bases, there was a span of 14 bases. The DNA for the CDR3 is TGTGCCAGCAGTTACTCCCGGATACTAAGCGACGAGCAGTACTTC. Translated, it gives CASSYSRILSDEQYF.

This clone was detected only once. This chain joins TRBV3-1 (or the pseudogene TRBV3-2) and TRBJ2-5, with 7 bases lining up with TRBD1. V shed 4 bases and J 7 bases; nucleotides not matched to a gene: 9. CDR1 and CDR2 from the germline V gene are LGHDT and YNNKEL (reference sequence). The CDR3 length is 14 residues. This CDR3 is CASSPGTAWGTQYF. CDR3 DNA: TGTGCCAGCAGCCCCGGGACAGCCTGGGGGACCCAGTACTTC.

This chain links TRBV2 with TRBJ2-7, with TRBD2 identical over 10 bases. Germline values: CDR1 SNHLY, CDR2 FYNNEI. The CDR3 is 15 residues long. The V segment lost 6 bases and the J segment 6 bases; nucleotides outside the gene matches: 11. The CDR3 here is CASRASSGSPSEQYF. CDR3 nucleotides: TGTGCCAGCAGAGCCTCTAGCGGGAGTCCCTCCGAGCAGTACTTC.

The chain employs TRBV11-2 and TRBJ2-3, with TRBD2 matching over 14 bases. J was trimmed by 3 bases and V by 5 bases; bases with no gene match: 10. The CDR3 is 18 amino acids. CDR1 and CDR2 (germline): SGHAT, FQNNGV. The CDR3 nucleotides read TGTGCCAGCAGCCCGACGAGACTAGCGGGAGGGCCAACAGATACGCAGTATTTT. Translating it yields CASSPTRLAGGPTDTQYF.

This chain uses TRBV9 with TRBJ2-1, with 12 bases identical to TRBD2. The CDR3 is made up of 16 amino acids. After removal of 2 bases from V and 7 bases from J, the junction contained 7 bases not matched to a gene. Germline loops: CDR1 SGDLS, CDR2 YYNGEE. The CDR3 sequence is CASSVGTSGWENEQFF. CDR3 coding DNA: TGTGCCAGCAGCGTCGGGACTAGCGGGTGGGAGAATGAGCAGTTCTTC.

The CDR3 reads CASSQGGGQGGSYEQYF. The CDR3, as DNA: TGTGCCAGCAGCCAAGGAGGTGGCCAGGGAGGATCCTACGAGCAGTACTTC. The rearrangement uses TRBV4-2 and TRBJ2-7; maybe TRBD2 (6 bases). The CDR3 is 17 residues long. The V gene's germline CDR1 is LGHNA and CDR2 YNFKEQ. V dropped 1 base and J dropped 1 base, with 17 bases sitting between them.

The genes are TRBV7-2 and TRBJ2-2, with TRBD2 matching over 11 bases. The germline V gene encodes CDR1 SGHTA and CDR2 FQGNSA. V gave up 4 bases and J gave up 0 bases; unmatched junction bases: 10. The CDR3 is 19 amino acids. The DNA for the CDR3 is TGTGCCAGCAGCTCAGCCGGGACTAGCGGAGGGGCGAACACCGGGGAGCTGTTTTTT. Translated: CASSSAGTSGGANTGELFF.

The chain recombines TRBV15 with TRBJ2-7; 8 bases fit TRBD2. The V segment lost 0 bases and the J segment 6 bases; nucleotides outside the gene matches: 4. The CDR3 extends over 14 amino acids. The germline gives CDR1 LNHNV, CDR2 YYDKDF (reference sequence). The DNA for the CDR3 is TGTGCCACCAGCAGAGATAACGGGAGGGTCGAGCAGTACTTC. Amino acid sequence: CATSRDNGRVEQYF. Drawing the rest from reference TRBV15 and TRBJ2-7, the complete variable domain is DAMVIQNPRYQVTQFGKPVTLSCSQTLNHNVMYWYQQKSSQAPKLLFHYYDKDFNNEADTPDNFQSRRPNTSFCFLDIRSPGLGDTAMYLCATSRDNGRVEQYFGPGTRLTVT.

The gene calls are TRBV30 and TRBJ1-1; D is unresolved. V was cut by 0 bases and J by 0 bases, with 11 bases left in between. There are 15 residues in the CDR3. Germline CDR1 is GTSNPN and CDR2 is SVGIG (reference sequence). CDR3 sequence (DNA): TGTGCCTGGAGTGTACGCGGAGCCATGAACACTGAAGCTTTCTTT. Its translation: CAWSVRGAMNTEAFF.

This clone showed up just once. The chain uses TRBV28 and TRBJ2-1; 13 nucleotides align to TRBD2. With 4 bases clipped from V and 7 bases from J, the junction kept 7 bases outside the gene matches. This CDR3 is built from 16 residues. Germline CDR1 MDHEN, CDR2 SYDVKM. The CDR3 DNA follows: TGTGCCAGCAGTTCTGGGACTAGCGGGATCTCGAATGAGCAGTTCTTC. Protein: CASSSGTSGISNEQFF.

The rearrangement uses TRBV19 and TRBJ1-3, with 9 bases aligning to TRBD1. This CDR3 region has 16 residues. V dropped 3 bases and J dropped 2; count of bases not matched to a gene: 5. Germline V gene sequence: CDR1 LNHDA, CDR2 SQIVND (reference sequence). The CDR3 sequence is CASSMSRDRAGNTIYF. The CDR3 DNA is TGTGCCAGTAGTATGTCCCGGGACAGGGCTGGAAACACCATATATTTT.

This rearrangement joins TRBV19 to TRBJ1-1; the D is unclear. V dropped 6 bases and J dropped 3 bases, with 8 bases sitting between them. The CDR3 has 12 amino acids. Germline CDR1 is LNHDA and CDR2 is SQIVND (reference sequence). CDR3 in amino acids: CASSPRDTEAFF. CDR3 DNA sequence: TGTGCCAGTAGCCCGAGGGACACTGAAGCTTTCTTT.

The chain joins TRBV5-4 to TRBJ1-1; 9 bases line up with TRBD1. The CDR3 spans 15 residues. The V gene end was trimmed by 4 bases and the J gene end by 8 bases; junction bases not matched to a gene: 12. CDR1 is SGHNT and CDR2 is YYREEE in the germline V gene (reference sequence). The CDR3, as DNA: TGTGCCAGCAGCGTCCCGGGACAGGGATTCTCCGAAGCTTTCTTT. Its translation: CASSVPGQGFSEAFF.

The genes are TRBV2 and TRBJ2-1, with 7 bases matching TRBD2. CDR3 length equals 12 residues. V was pared by 7 bases and J by 5 bases, with 2 bases of the junction left unmatched. CDR1 and CDR2 (germline): SNHLY, FYNNEI. The CDR3 DNA is TGTGCCAGCACGCGGGAGAACAATGAGCAGTTCTTC. Translated, it gives CASTRENNEQFF.

The chain joins TRBV25-1 to TRBJ1-3; 7 nucleotides line up with TRBD1. This CDR3 region has 13 residues. Germline V CDR1 and CDR2: MGHDK, SYGVNS. Unmatched junction bases numbered 4, after V lost 6 bases and J lost 5 bases. This chain's CDR3 is CASRRQGRNTIYF. CDR3 in DNA: TGTGCCAGCAGAAGACAGGGACGAAACACCATATATTTT.